The 31 T cell receptor beta chains below come from one sample, sequenced in a study of cytomegalovirus exposure and HLA in healthy donors. The primer mix had 60 Vbeta and 13 Jbeta primers. Assay used: immunoSEQ multiplex PCR; TCRdb lists only in-frame clones, some missing. The sample holds 150,000 to 200,000 clones; about 80% are singletons and the top ten take about 4.6%. Sequences were obtained from PBMCs. The source of these receptors is a young woman in good health and CMV-seropositive.

This chain connects TRBV5-6 to TRBJ1-1, with 7 bases that match TRBD1. J lost 1 base, V lost 5 bases, and 11 bases had no gene match. CDR3 length: 16 amino acids. The germline V gene has CDR1 SGHDT and CDR2 YYEEEE. CDR3 sequence: CASRIAGGEGNTEAFF. The CDR3 nucleotides are TGTGCCAGCAGGATTGCAGGGGGTGAGGGGAACACTGAAGCTTTCTTT.

This clone was counted only a few times. Other DNA sequences in the sample encode the same CDR3. The CDR3 sequence is CASSHPGGGPDGYTF. In nucleotides, the CDR3 is TGCGCCAGCAGCCACCCAGGGGGCGGACCGGATGGCTACACCTTC. The chain joins TRBV4-1 to TRBJ1-2, with 8 positions matching TRBD1. CDR3 size: 15 residues. Looked up from germline, CDR1 is MGHRA and CDR2 is YSYEKL. Trimming removed 3 bases from V and 6 bases from J; junction bases left unmatched: 9.

The V and J genes are TRBV6-1 and TRBJ2-1, with a weak D call TRBD2 (7 bases). V lost 8 bases, J lost 1 base, and 12 bases lay in between. This CDR3 spans 14 amino acids. Germline assignment: CDR1 MNHNS and CDR2 SASEGT. CDR3 region: CASDGGRSYNEQFF. CDR3 sequence (DNA): TGTGCCAGCGACGGGGGGCGGTCCTACAATGAGCAGTTCTTC.

The gene calls are TRBV29-1 and TRBJ2-3, with 11 nucleotides matching TRBD2. Germline CDR1 reads SQVTM; CDR2 reads ANQGSEA. J gave up 2 bases and V 4 bases, and 5 bases lay outside the gene matches. The CDR3 is 15 amino acids. CDR3 DNA: TGCAGCGTTGTACGACTAGCGGGGTTCACAGATACGCAGTATTTT. This codes for CSVVRLAGFTDTQYF.

This chain connects TRBV6-5 to TRBJ1-4; D perhaps matches TRBD1 (5 bases). Germline V gives CDR1 MNHEY, CDR2 SVGAGI. Trimming took off 0 bases at V and 11 bases at J, with 13 bases between the two ends. CDR3 size: 14 residues. CDR3 region: CASSYSRLEGKLFF. The DNA of the CDR3 is TGTGCCAGCAGTTACTCGCGTTTGGAGGGGAAACTGTTTTTT.

This clone was found once. The chain has TRBV6-5 and TRBJ2-7; TRBD1 matches at 9 bases. The CDR3 covers 15 residues. Germline V gives CDR1 MNHEY, CDR2 SVGAGI. After removal of 4 bases from V and 3 bases from J, the junction contained 7 bases not matched to a gene. The CDR3 DNA reads TGTGCCAGCAGTTCCGAACAGGGGGCGGGCTACGAGCAGTACTTC. This codes for CASSSEQGAGYEQYF.

The J gene is TRBJ2-7, the V gene TRBV5-4, with TRBD1 identical over 7 bases. CDR1 is SGHNT, CDR2 YYREEE, per germline (reference sequence). Trimming cost V 5 bases and J 2 bases; bases outside gene matches: 7. The CDR3 consists of 14 residues. CDR3 sequence: CASRERGQTYEQYF. The CDR3 nucleotides read TGTGCCAGCAGGGAAAGGGGACAGACCTACGAGCAGTACTTC.

V gene TRBV4-3 combines with J gene TRBJ1-2; maybe TRBD1 (6 bases). Germline V gene sequence: CDR1 LGHNA, CDR2 YSLEER. Trimming shortened V by 2 bases and J by 4 bases, and 14 bases separated the two germline ends. This CDR3 has 15 residues. The CDR3 region has the DNA TGCGCCAGCAGCCAATACAGGGATGGGGCCTATGGCTACACCTTC. This codes for CASSQYRDGAYGYTF.

This chain joins TRBV27 and TRBJ2-3; 10 bases fit TRBD2. The J segment lost 0 bases and the V segment lost 8 bases, leaving 8 bases of the junction unmatched. CDR1 is MNHEY, CDR2 SMNVEV, per germline (reference sequence). This CDR3 contains 16 residues. CDR3 DNA: TGTGCCAGCGGAGCAACTAGCGGGGCTAGCACAGATACGCAGTATTTT. Its protein is CASGATSGASTDTQYF.

This chain joins TRBV28 and TRBJ2-1; 8 bases agree with TRBD2. The germline V gene has CDR1 MDHEN and CDR2 SYDVKM. This CDR3 comprises 15 residues. The V segment lost 2 bases and the J segment 2 bases; nucleotides outside the gene matches: 2. This CDR3 reads CASSLAGGTYNEQFF. DNA for the CDR3: TGTGCCAGCAGTTTAGCGGGGGGTACCTACAATGAGCAGTTCTTC. Looking up the rest from reference TRBV28 and TRBJ2-1 gives the full variable domain: DVKVTQSSRYLVKRTGEKVFLECVQDMDHENMFWYRQDPGLGLRLIYFSYDVKMKEKGDIPEGYSVSREKKERFSLILESASTNQTSMYLCASSLAGGTYNEQFFGPGTRLTVL.

This chain joins TRBV6-1 and TRBJ2-5; TRBD2 aligns across 15 bases. The CDR3 spans 18 residues. Per germline, CDR1 MNHNS and CDR2 SASEGT. The V gene end was trimmed by 4 bases and the J gene end by 5 bases; junction bases not matched to a gene: 11. The CDR3 is CASSGTSGRAHGVETQYF. In DNA, the CDR3 is TGTGCCAGCAGTGGGACTAGCGGGAGGGCCCATGGTGTTGAGACCCAGTACTTC.

This rearrangement joins TRBV7-2 to TRBJ2-2, with TRBD2 matching over 7 bases. Germline V gene lookup returns CDR1 SGHTA and CDR2 FQGNSA. The CDR3 contains 14 residues. Germline trimming cut 4 bases from V and 7 bases from J; bases unmatched to any gene: 6. CDR3 sequence reads: CASSWGGDGGELFF. In DNA, the CDR3 is TGTGCCAGCAGCTGGGGGGGAGATGGCGGGGAGCTGTTTTTT.

The V gene is TRBV9, the J gene TRBJ2-1; tentatively, D is TRBD2 (5 bases). This CDR3 has 15 amino acids. The germline CDR1 and CDR2 sequences are SGDLS and YYNGEE. The V end was cut by 3 bases, the J end by 4 bases, with 14 bases between. CDR3 nucleotide sequence: TGTGCCAGCAGCGCCTCCGGACTGGCTTACAATGAGCAGTTCTTC. Amino acids: CASSASGLAYNEQFF.

The rearrangement joins TRBV29-1 to TRBJ2-7; D possibly corresponds to TRBD2 (6 bases). The CDR3 runs 12 residues. Germline-derived CDR1 and CDR2 are SQVTM and ANQGSEA. Trimming took off 5 bases at V and 2 bases at J, with 10 bases between the two ends. In DNA form, the CDR3 reads TGCAGCGTTTTGGACTATGCCTACGAGCAGTACTTC. This translates into CSVLDYAYEQYF.

The chain has TRBV7-7 and TRBJ2-5, with D perhaps TRBD2 (6 bases). The V and J ends lost 5 bases and 5 bases respectively, with 18 bases between them. The germline V gene has CDR1 SSHAT and CDR2 FNYEAQ (reference sequence). This CDR3 is 15 amino acids long. CDR3 protein: CASSHWDSTGETQYF. The CDR3 coding sequence is TGTGCCAGCAGCCATTGGGACTCCACGGGGGAGACCCAGTACTTC.

This clone was seen a handful of times. The chain has TRBV5-1 and TRBJ2-5; TRBD2 aligns across 11 bases. The CDR3 consists of 15 residues. The trim removed 4 bases at V and 5 bases at J, leaving 7 bases unmatched. Germline V gene sequence: CDR1 SGHRS, CDR2 YFSETQ. The CDR3 bases are TGCGCCAGCAGCGTCATAGCGGGAGGGCCGGAGACCCAGTACTTC. This encodes CASSVIAGGPETQYF.

The chain uses TRBV11-2 and TRBJ2-5; TRBD1 matches at 9 bases. J gave up 4 bases and V 4 bases, and 13 bases lay outside the gene matches. The CDR3 sequence is 17 residues long. CDR1 is SGHAT, CDR2 FQNNGV, per germline. In DNA, the CDR3 is TGTGCCAGCAGCTCGAGTCCCGGGACAGGGTGGCGAGAGACCCAGTACTTC. Protein: CASSSSPGTGWRETQYF.

The chain links TRBV6-6 to TRBJ1-3; D is unclear. The CDR3 is made up of 14 amino acids. Germline values: CDR1 MNHNY, CDR2 SVGAGI (reference sequence). The germline V and J ends were trimmed by 9 bases and 0 bases, with 12 bases remaining between them. CDR3 amino acids: CASVIASSGNTIYF. Written as DNA, the CDR3 is TGTGCCAGTGTGATAGCGTCCTCTGGAAACACCATATATTTT.

J is TRBJ2-5 and V is TRBV7-9; 8 positions agree with TRBD1. V shed 1 base and J 7 bases; nucleotides not matched to a gene: 8. The CDR3 runs to 15 residues. Germline-derived CDR1 and CDR2 are SEHNR and FQNEAQ (reference sequence). The CDR3 here is CASSLGGQGTGTQYF. CDR3 DNA: TGTGCCAGCAGCTTAGGCGGACAGGGTACGGGGACCCAGTACTTC.

The rearrangement joins TRBV5-6 to TRBJ1-5; no clear D. CDR1 is SGHDT, CDR2 YYEEEE, per germline. Trimming left V 2 bases short and J 1 base short, with 10 bases between. The CDR3 has 15 amino acids. The CDR3 DNA is TGTGCCAGCAGCTTAAGTCCGGTCAGCAATCAGCCCCAGCATTTT. It encodes CASSLSPVSNQPQHF. The full variable domain, its missing parts supplied by reference TRBV5-6 and TRBJ1-5, is DAGVTQSPTHLIKTRGQQVTLRCSPKSGHDTVSWYQQALGQGPQFIFQYYEEEERQRGNFPDRFSGHQFPNYSSELNVNALLLGDSALYLCASSLSPVSNQPQHFGDGTRLSIL.

The V call is TRBV5-6, the J call TRBJ2-3; D remains unclear. Trimming pared 0 bases from V and 2 bases from J, leaving 7 bases between. CDR3 length: 14 amino acids. Germline CDR1 is SGHDT and CDR2 is YYEEEE. For the CDR3, the DNA is TGTGCCAGCAGCTTGGCAAGCTTCACAGATACGCAGTATTTT. This encodes CASSLASFTDTQYF.

A single count supports this clone. J is TRBJ1-1 and V is TRBV7-9, with D perhaps matching TRBD1 (5 bases). The V gene's germline CDR1 is SEHNR and CDR2 FQNEAQ (reference sequence). CDR3 length equals 13 residues. Trimming left V 7 bases short and J 1 base short, with 10 bases between. CDR3 amino acids: CASTGQGNTEAFF. In DNA form, the CDR3 reads TGTGCCAGCACCGGTCAGGGGAACACTGAAGCTTTCTTT. The variable domain in full, with the rest retrieved from reference TRBV7-9 and TRBJ1-1, is DTGVSQNPRHKITKRGQNVTFRCDPISEHNRLYWYRQTLGQGPEFLTYFQNEAQLEKSRLLSDRFSAERPKGSFSTLEIQRTEQGDSAMYLCASTGQGNTEAFFGQGTRLTVV.

V is TRBV9 and J is TRBJ2-5; TRBD1 aligns across 9 bases. With 2 bases clipped from V and 5 bases from J, the junction kept 10 bases outside the gene matches. The CDR3 length is 16 residues. Germline lookup yields CDR1 SGDLS and CDR2 YYNGEE. The CDR3 DNA reads as TGTGCCAGCAGCGTTTCCGGACAGGGGCTTGTGGAGACCCAGTACTTC. Its translation: CASSVSGQGLVETQYF.

The chain carries TRBV6-1 and TRBJ2-7; 7 nucleotides align to TRBD1. Unmatched junction bases numbered 10, after V lost 5 bases and J lost 3 bases. The CDR3 totals 15 residues. Germline lookup yields CDR1 MNHNS and CDR2 SASEGT. The CDR3 region has the DNA TGTGCCAGCAGTTCGAGACAGGGCGGTTTCTACGAGCAGTACTTC. Amino acids: CASSSRQGGFYEQYF.

This chain uses TRBV4-3 with TRBJ2-7, with 7 positions matching TRBD1. The length of the CDR3 is 14 residues. Germline V gene sequence: CDR1 LGHNA, CDR2 YSLEER. The J segment lost 5 bases and the V segment lost 1 base, leaving 5 bases of the junction unmatched. The CDR3 DNA reads TGCGCCAGCAGCCAAGGACAGGGCATCGACGAGCAGTACTTC. Residues: CASSQGQGIDEQYF.

V and J are TRBV11-3 and TRBJ2-7, with 7 bases identical to TRBD2. The germline CDR1 and CDR2 sequences are SGHNT and YENEEA. The CDR3 sequence is 14 residues long. V was pared by 4 bases and J by 4 bases, with 7 bases of the junction left unmatched. CDR3 nucleotides: TGTGCCAGCAGCTCTCAAGGGGAGGGATACGAGCAGTACTTC. This gives the protein CASSSQGEGYEQYF.

This clone was observed a handful of times. The chain has TRBV5-1 and TRBJ1-2; no firm D call. This CDR3 has 13 amino acids. Trimming stripped 0 bases from V and 6 bases from J, with 9 bases between. Germline values: CDR1 SGHRS, CDR2 YFSETQ. The CDR3: CASSLGHRDGYTF. As DNA, the CDR3 is TGCGCCAGCAGCTTGGGGCACCGGGATGGCTACACCTTC.

The chain employs TRBV7-9 and TRBJ2-1; TRBD2 agrees at 8 bases. The CDR3 is made up of 15 amino acids. The trim removed 5 bases at V and 7 bases at J, leaving 10 bases unmatched. CDR1 is SEHNR, CDR2 FQNEAQ, per germline (reference sequence). The CDR3 is CASSDGAGGGNEQFF. The CDR3 DNA reads as TGTGCCAGCAGCGATGGCGCGGGGGGTGGGAATGAGCAGTTCTTC.

This clone was seen only a few times. The chain joins TRBV13 to TRBJ1-1, with no clear D. CDR3 length equals 15 residues. Trimming left V 2 bases short and J 3 bases short, with 13 bases between. Germline assignment: CDR1 PRHDT and CDR2 FYEKMQ (reference sequence). CDR3 coding DNA: TGTGCCAGCAGCTTAAAGTCCGCCTCGGACACTGAAGCTTTCTTT. This gives the protein CASSLKSASDTEAFF.

The rearrangement joins TRBV15 to TRBJ1-2; unclear D gene. In germline, CDR1 is LNHNV, CDR2 YYDKDF (reference sequence). V lost 0 bases and J lost 2, with 7 bases in between. The CDR3 extends over 14 amino acids. For the CDR3, the DNA is TGTGCCACCAGCAGAGAGGAACAGAACTATGGCTACACCTTC. It codes for CATSREEQNYGYTF.

CDR3 in DNA: TGTGCCAGCAGCTTAGACGGCAGGCCAAATCAGCCCCAGCATTTT. Translated: CASSLDGRPNQPQHF. The chain joins TRBV11-2 to TRBJ1-5; D gene ambiguous. The CDR3 has 15 amino acids. Germline CDR1 and CDR2: SGHAT and FQNNGV. The germline V and J ends were trimmed by 0 bases and 4 bases, with 10 bases remaining between them.